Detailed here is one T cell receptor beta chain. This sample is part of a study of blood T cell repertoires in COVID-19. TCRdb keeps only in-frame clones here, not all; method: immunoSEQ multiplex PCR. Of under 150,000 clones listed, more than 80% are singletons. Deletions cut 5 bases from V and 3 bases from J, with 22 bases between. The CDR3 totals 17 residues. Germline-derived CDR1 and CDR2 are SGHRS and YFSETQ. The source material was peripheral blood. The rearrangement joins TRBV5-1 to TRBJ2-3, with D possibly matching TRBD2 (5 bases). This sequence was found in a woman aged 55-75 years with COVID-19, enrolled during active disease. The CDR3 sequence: CASRLGAGGSYTDTQYF. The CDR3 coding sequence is TGCGCCAGCAGACTAGGAGCAGGAGGTAGCTATACAGATACGCAGTATTTT.